One and the same sample provided the 20 T cell receptor beta chains below, sequenced in a study of shared clonotypes between healthy human individuals. Method: immunoSEQ multiplex PCR; TCRdb's copy keeps in-frame clones and lacks some. The table has roughly 100,000 clones, 65% to 75% seen once. The sequenced material came from memory CD8+ T cells sorted from blood. Subset indicated: CD45RO+ cells pooled with CCR7-negative TemRA cells. The receptors here all came from a woman aged 25 to 39 in good health.

Notes on this clone: A far larger clone is a single base away, which makes a read error likely. This sequence joins TRBV4-2 and TRBJ2-3, with D tentatively TRBD1 (5 bases). The CDR3 covers 16 residues. Germline V lookup: CDR1 LGHNA, CDR2 YNFKEQ. V was trimmed by 3 bases and J by 6 bases, leaving 19 bases between them. The CDR3 DNA reads TGTGCCAGCAGCCATACCAGACAGCCCCCTCGGGATACGCAGTATTTT. Translation: CASSHTRQPPRDTQYF.

This clone was observed a few times. The gene calls are TRBV6-1 and TRBJ1-2, with TRBD1 matching 8 bases. Germline CDR1 MNHNS, CDR2 SASEGT. V shed 7 bases, J shed 4 bases, and the junction held 8 bases outside the gene matches. The CDR3 covers 14 residues. The CDR3 DNA follows: TGTGCCAGCAACGGACAGGGAGGAGGCTATGGCTACACCTTC. It specifies CASNGQGGGYGYTF.

This clone was detected ten times or more. V and J are TRBV6-6 and TRBJ2-1; D gene unclear. This CDR3 is built from 15 residues. V was clipped by 0 bases and J by 8 bases, with 14 bases between them. Germline-derived CDR1 and CDR2 are MNHNY and SVGAGI (reference sequence). For the CDR3, the DNA is TGTGCCAGCAGTTACTCAACAAACTCTGAATATGAGCAGTTCTTC. The encoded protein is CASSYSTNSEYEQFF.

This clone was seen at least ten times. The chain has TRBV6-1 and TRBJ2-3, with 12 bases fitting TRBD2. Trimming took 5 bases from V and 4 from J; bases not matched to a gene: 4. The CDR3 has 15 amino acids. Germline V gene lookup returns CDR1 MNHNS and CDR2 SASEGT. The CDR3 bases are TGTGCCAGCAGTCAACTAGCGGGAGGCGCAGATACGCAGTATTTT. This codes for CASSQLAGGADTQYF.

The chain carries TRBV21-1 and TRBJ2-7; TRBD2 is taken as the D call from the table, unchecked against the DNA. TRBV21-1 is deemed a pseudogene. This CDR3 has 17 amino acids. The DNA for the CDR3 is TGTGCCAGCAGCAAAGGGGTTCCGGGAGGGCCTCACTACGAGCAGTACTTC. It translates to CASSKGVPGGPHYEQYF.

The chain uses TRBV7-8 and TRBJ2-7, with 10 bases identical to TRBD2. The CDR3 consists of 15 residues. V shed 5 bases, J shed 6 bases, and the junction held 10 bases outside the gene matches. Per the germline V gene, CDR1 is SGHVS and CDR2 is FQNEAQ. The CDR3 region has the DNA TGTGCCAGCAGCCCTGGGCCGGGACTAGCGACCGAGCAGTACTTC. Residues: CASSPGPGLATEQYF.

V and J are TRBV27 and TRBJ2-1, with TRBD2 identical over 9 bases. CDR1 and CDR2 from the germline V gene are MNHEY and SMNVEV (reference sequence). This CDR3 contains 14 residues. V dropped 8 bases and J dropped 3; count of bases not matched to a gene: 5. The CDR3 loop reads CASATSGSYNEQFF. In DNA, the CDR3 is TGTGCCAGCGCGACTAGCGGTAGCTACAATGAGCAGTTCTTC.

The chain recombines TRBV18 with TRBJ1-4; D is unresolved. The CDR3 runs to 15 residues. Trimming removed 1 base at V and 8 bases at J, with 14 bases between. In germline, CDR1 is KGHSH, CDR2 LQKENI. The CDR3 DNA reads TGTGCCAGCTCACCACTTGGGATCGGTCCCGAAAAACTGTTTTTT. Its protein product is CASSPLGIGPEKLFF.

This chain joins TRBV5-1 and TRBJ2-1; 10 bases agree with TRBD2. Germline assignment: CDR1 SGHRS and CDR2 YFSETQ. The J segment lost 4 bases and the V segment lost 1 base, leaving 5 bases of the junction unmatched. The CDR3 sequence is 16 residues long. The DNA of the CDR3 is TGCGCCAGCAGCTTGATTAGCGGGAGGTCTTACAATGAGCAGTTCTTC. Its translation is CASSLISGRSYNEQFF.

This clone showed up just a few times. V gene TRBV25-1 combines with J gene TRBJ2-3, with 7 bases fitting TRBD2. The V and J ends lost 1 base and 0 bases, in that order; junction bases with no gene match: 7. Looked up from germline, CDR1 is MGHDK and CDR2 is SYGVNS. The CDR3 has 17 amino acids. The CDR3 protein is CASSELGGSSSTDTQYF. Here the CDR3 DNA reads TGTGCCAGCAGTGAATTGGGGGGGTCATCTAGCACAGATACGCAGTATTTT.

Concerning this clone: This sequence may be a read error, since a much larger clone differs from it by one base. The chain uses TRBV2 and TRBJ1-1; the D is unclear. This CDR3 is built from 13 residues. Germline lookup yields CDR1 SNHLY and CDR2 FYNNEI. Between the trimmed V and J ends, which lost 2 bases and 0 bases, there was a span of 4 bases. The CDR3: CASSESMNTEAFF. CDR3 in DNA: TGTGCCAGCAGTGAAAGCATGAACACTGAAGCTTTCTTT.

The rearrangement links TRBV19 to TRBJ2-1, with TRBD2 matching over 9 bases. Looked up from germline, CDR1 is LNHDA and CDR2 is SQIVND (reference sequence). After removal of 2 bases from V and 8 bases from J, the junction contained 7 bases not matched to a gene. The CDR3 consists of 15 residues. In nucleotides, the CDR3 is TGTGCCAGTAGTATATATGCGGGAGGGCCAGATGAGCAGTTCTTC. Its protein is CASSIYAGGPDEQFF.

This clone was picked up many times. V gene TRBV25-1 combines with J gene TRBJ2-7; 7 positions match TRBD2. The CDR3 is 17 residues long. The ends lost 1 base at V and 4 bases at J; junction bases unmatched: 13. Germline V gives CDR1 MGHDK, CDR2 SYGVNS. The CDR3 region is CASSESPAGTTIYEQYF. The CDR3 nucleotides read TGTGCCAGCAGTGAATCCCCGGCCGGGACTACCATTTACGAGCAGTACTTC.

This clone was observed at least ten times. This chain joins TRBV2 and TRBJ2-1; D not certain. The V end lost 5 bases, the J end lost 5 bases, and 7 bases lay between the germline ends. CDR1 is SNHLY and CDR2 is FYNNEI in the germline V gene. The CDR3 is made up of 12 amino acids. CDR3 nucleotides: TGTGCCAGCAGTCTTTATAACAATGAGCAGTTCTTC. Translation: CASSLYNNEQFF.

This clone was counted a few times. V gene TRBV7-9 combines with J gene TRBJ2-2; TRBD2 matches 8 bases. After removal of 5 bases from V and 7 bases from J, the junction contained 12 bases not matched to a gene. Germline lookup yields CDR1 SEHNR and CDR2 FQNEAQ (reference sequence). The CDR3 runs 16 residues. CDR3 bases: TGTGCCAGCAGCCAAACCGGGACTAGGGAGTACGGGGAGCTGTTTTTT. Amino acid sequence: CASSQTGTREYGELFF.

Ten or more counts support this clone. The chain links TRBV27 to TRBJ2-7; a possible D gene is TRBD2 (6 bases). The CDR3 sequence is 13 residues long. V was cut by 6 bases and J by 2 bases, with 11 bases left in between. The germline V gene encodes CDR1 MNHEY and CDR2 SMNVEV (reference sequence). The CDR3, as DNA: TGTGCCAGCAGCTCGGGAGCGACCTACGAGCAGTACTTC. It specifies CASSSGATYEQYF.

This clone appeared a single time. The V gene is TRBV7-8, the J gene TRBJ2-7; the D is unclear. Germline V gene lookup returns CDR1 SGHVS and CDR2 FQNEAQ. The CDR3 is made up of 13 amino acids. Trimming cost V 5 bases and J 3 bases, with 11 bases left between them. The CDR3 reads CASSSRAYYEQYF. The CDR3 DNA is TGTGCCAGCAGCAGCCGGGCCTACTACGAGCAGTACTTC.

This clone was picked up a small number of times. The rearrangement uses TRBV15 and TRBJ2-3; weak D call: TRBD1 (6 bases). The CDR3 covers 17 residues. The V gene lost 3 bases and the J gene lost 0 bases, with 16 bases spanning the gap. Germline V lookup: CDR1 LNHNV, CDR2 YYDKDF (reference sequence). The DNA for the CDR3 is TGTGCCACCAGCAGCCGAGGGACATACGATAGCACAGATACGCAGTATTTT. The encoded protein is CATSSRGTYDSTDTQYF.

V usage is TRBV30 and J usage is TRBJ1-2, with a tentative D call TRBD1 (6 bases). The V gene lost 3 bases and the J gene lost 5 bases, with 16 bases spanning the gap. CDR3 length: 14 amino acids. CDR1 and CDR2 from the germline V gene are GTSNPN and SVGIG (reference sequence). The CDR3 nucleotides are TGTGCCTGGAGCGGCGACGGACAGTTATATGGCTACACCTTC. This translates into CAWSGDGQLYGYTF. Based on the CDR3 plus reference TRBV30 and TRBJ1-2, the full variable domain is SQTIHQWPATLVQPVGSPLSLECTVEGTSNPNLYWYRQAAGRGLQLLFYSVGIGQISSEVPQNLSASRPQDRQFILSSKKLLLSDSGFYLCAWSGDGQLYGYTFGSGTRLTVV.

This chain uses TRBV4-1 with TRBJ2-2; 9 nucleotides match TRBD2. Germline loops: CDR1 MGHRA, CDR2 YSYEKL. This CDR3 is built from 16 residues. V was pared by 1 base and J by 6 bases, with 6 bases of the junction left unmatched. CDR3 in DNA: TGCGCCAGCAGCCAAGTTTCGGCGGGAGGGCCCGGGGAGCTGTTTTTT. It is translated as CASSQVSAGGPGELFF.